The present T cell receptor beta chain was sequenced within a study of early T cells in non-severe SARS-CoV-2 infection. This clonotype turned up a few times. Its antigen is unidentified. Individual cDNA molecules received unique molecular identifiers. One entry per CDR3 protein results from TCRdb running MiXCR on the 5' RACE reads. The table has some 98,000 distinct CDR3 sequences, 11% seen once; the top ten hold around 4.7%. General study findings and limits: Private and CD4 specificities were missed by VDJdb matching, which favored anti-spike CD8 responses.

The clonotype originates from an adult who was a healthcare worker with PCR-confirmed SARS-CoV-2 infection or an uninfected control (not recorded which). Material for sequencing was whole blood.

CDR3 sequence (DNA): TGCGCCAGCAGAGCCGGGACAGGACAGGGTGAGCAGTTCTTC. Translation gives CASRAGTGQGEQFF. The V and J genes are TRBV5-1 and TRBJ2-1; 8 positions match TRBD1. V lost 5 bases to trimming and J lost 9 bases; unmatched junction nucleotides: 10. The CDR3 is made up of 14 amino acids. Germline values: CDR1 SGHRS, CDR2 YFSETQ.